This T cell receptor beta chain was sequenced in a study of blood T cell repertoires in COVID-19. Study context: Italy, Spain and the United States were the sources of the convalescent and acute COVID-19 samples. The cDNA or gDNA used as material had been derived from T cells, B-cell-depleted T cells, or PBMCs.

In the authors' workflow: Reference gene primers were amplified, and this amplification served to estimate nucleated cell counts. Produced via immunoSEQ multiplex PCR; TCRdb's table is partial and in-frame only. That table gives V, J and clone size, and the DNA gave D and trimming. The repertoire holds about 160,000 clones, with about 88% as singletons. Followed over time, Seattle patients had been enrolled while infection was active. CDR1 is ENHRY and CDR2 is SYGVKD in the germline V gene. CDR3 length equals 15 residues. V dropped 6 bases and J dropped 0 bases, with 12 bases sitting between them. The receptor was isolated from a woman in her forties or fifties with COVID-19, enrolled during active disease. J is TRBJ2-1 and V is TRBV10-3; a possible D gene is TRBD1 (6 bases). Sequencing was carried out using peripheral blood. In DNA form, the CDR3 reads TGTGCCATCAGCGGACAGTCCCTCTCCTACAATGAGCAGTTCTTC. Translating it yields CAISGQSLSYNEQFF.